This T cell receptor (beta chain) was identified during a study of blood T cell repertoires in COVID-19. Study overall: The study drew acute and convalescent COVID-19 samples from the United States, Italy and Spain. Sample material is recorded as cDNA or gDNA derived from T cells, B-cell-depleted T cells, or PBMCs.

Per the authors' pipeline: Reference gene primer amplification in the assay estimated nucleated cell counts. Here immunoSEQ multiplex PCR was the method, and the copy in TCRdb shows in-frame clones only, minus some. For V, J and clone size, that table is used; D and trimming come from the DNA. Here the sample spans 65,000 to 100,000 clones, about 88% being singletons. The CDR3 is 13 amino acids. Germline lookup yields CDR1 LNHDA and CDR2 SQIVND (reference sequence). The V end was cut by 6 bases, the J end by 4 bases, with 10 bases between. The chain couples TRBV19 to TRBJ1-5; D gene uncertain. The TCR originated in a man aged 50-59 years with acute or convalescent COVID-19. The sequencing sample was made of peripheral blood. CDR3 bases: TGTGCCAGTAGCGGAGATCTTAATCAGCCCCAGCATTTT. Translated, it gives CASSGDLNQPQHF.